The T cell receptor (beta chain) under discussion was sequenced for a study of blood T cell repertoires in COVID-19. About the research overall: In each case, the material was cDNA or gDNA derived from T cells, B-cell-depleted T cells, or PBMCs.

This table comes from immunoSEQ multiplex PCR, and its TCRdb copy is limited to in-frame clones, with some not included. The table records hundreds of thousands of clones, roughly 90% of them present only once. The J segment lost 1 base and the V segment lost 4 bases, leaving 5 bases of the junction unmatched. The CDR3 loop spans 16 amino acids. The germline V gene has CDR1 SGHAT and CDR2 FQNNGV. Seattle's cohort entered during active infection and was followed longitudinally. This TCR derives from a man aged 18-30 years with COVID-19, enrolled during active disease. The sample consisted of peripheral blood. The rearrangement links TRBV11-2 to TRBJ2-7; TRBD1 matches at 12 bases. CDR3 nucleotides: TGTGCCAGCAGCTCTAGGGACAGGGGGCTATCCTACGAGCAGTACTTC. This sequence encodes CASSSRDRGLSYEQYF.